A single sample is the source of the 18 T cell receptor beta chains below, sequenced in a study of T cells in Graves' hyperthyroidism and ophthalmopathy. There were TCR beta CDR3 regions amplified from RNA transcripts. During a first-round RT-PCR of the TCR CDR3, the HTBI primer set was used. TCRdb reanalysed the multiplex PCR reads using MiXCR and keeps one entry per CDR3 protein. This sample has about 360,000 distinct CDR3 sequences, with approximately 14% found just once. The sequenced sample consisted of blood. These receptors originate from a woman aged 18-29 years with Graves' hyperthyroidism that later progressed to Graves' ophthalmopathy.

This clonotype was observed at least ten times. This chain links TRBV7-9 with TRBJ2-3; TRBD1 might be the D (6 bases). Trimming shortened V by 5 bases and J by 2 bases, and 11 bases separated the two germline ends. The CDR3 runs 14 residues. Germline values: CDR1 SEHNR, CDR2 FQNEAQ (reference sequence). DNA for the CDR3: TGTGCCAGCAGCCTAACAGGGCACACAGATACGCAGTATTTT. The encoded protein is CASSLTGHTDTQYF.

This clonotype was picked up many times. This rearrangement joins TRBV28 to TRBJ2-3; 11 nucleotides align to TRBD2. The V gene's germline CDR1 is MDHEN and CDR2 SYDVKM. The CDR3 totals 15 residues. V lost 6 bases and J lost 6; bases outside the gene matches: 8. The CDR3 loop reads CASSSTSGDRDTQYF. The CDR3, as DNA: TGTGCCAGCAGCTCGACTAGCGGGGACCGGGATACGCAGTATTTT.

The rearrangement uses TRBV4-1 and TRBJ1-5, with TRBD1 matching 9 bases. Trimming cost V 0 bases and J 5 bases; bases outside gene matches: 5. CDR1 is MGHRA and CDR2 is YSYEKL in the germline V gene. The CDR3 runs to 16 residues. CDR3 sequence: CASSQEDRGRDQPQHF. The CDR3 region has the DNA TGCGCCAGCAGCCAAGAGGACAGGGGTCGGGATCAGCCCCAGCATTTT.

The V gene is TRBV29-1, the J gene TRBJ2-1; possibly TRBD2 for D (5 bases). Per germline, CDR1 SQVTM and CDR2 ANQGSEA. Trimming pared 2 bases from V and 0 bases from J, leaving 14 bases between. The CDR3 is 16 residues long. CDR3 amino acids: CSVETWETYSYNEQFF. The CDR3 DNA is TGCAGCGTTGAAACTTGGGAGACTTACTCCTACAATGAGCAGTTCTTC.

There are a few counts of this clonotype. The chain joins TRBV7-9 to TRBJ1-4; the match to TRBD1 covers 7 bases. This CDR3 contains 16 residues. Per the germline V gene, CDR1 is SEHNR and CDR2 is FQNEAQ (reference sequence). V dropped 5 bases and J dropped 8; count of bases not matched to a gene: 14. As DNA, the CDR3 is TGTGCCAGCAGCATTTTACAGGGGTTTGGGATGGAAAAACTGTTTTTT. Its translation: CASSILQGFGMEKLFF.

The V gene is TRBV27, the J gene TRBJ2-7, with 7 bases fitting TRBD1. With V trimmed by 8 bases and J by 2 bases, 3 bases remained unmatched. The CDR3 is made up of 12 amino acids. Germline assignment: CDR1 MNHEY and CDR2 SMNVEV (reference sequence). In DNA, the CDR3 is TGTGCCAGCGGGACAGCCGCCTACGAGCAGTACTTC. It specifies CASGTAAYEQYF.

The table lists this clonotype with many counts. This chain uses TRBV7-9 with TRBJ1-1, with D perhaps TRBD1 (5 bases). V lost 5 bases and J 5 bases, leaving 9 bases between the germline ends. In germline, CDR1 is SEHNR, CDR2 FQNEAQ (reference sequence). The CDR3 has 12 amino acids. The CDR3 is CASSPRQTEAFF. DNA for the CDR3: TGTGCCAGCAGCCCCCGACAGACTGAAGCTTTCTTT.

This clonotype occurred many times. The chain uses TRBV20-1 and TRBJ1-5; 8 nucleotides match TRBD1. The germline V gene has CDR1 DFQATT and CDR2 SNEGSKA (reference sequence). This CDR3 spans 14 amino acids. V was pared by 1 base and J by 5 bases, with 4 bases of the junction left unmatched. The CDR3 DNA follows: TGCAGTGCTAGAGTGACAGGGGATCATCAGCCCCAGCATTTT. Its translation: CSARVTGDHQPQHF.

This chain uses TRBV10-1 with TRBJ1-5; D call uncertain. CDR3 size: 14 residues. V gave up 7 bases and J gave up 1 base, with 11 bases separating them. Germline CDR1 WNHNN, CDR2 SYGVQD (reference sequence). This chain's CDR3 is CASNSEVSNQPQHF. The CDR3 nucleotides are TGCGCCAGCAATTCCGAGGTAAGCAATCAGCCCCAGCATTTT.

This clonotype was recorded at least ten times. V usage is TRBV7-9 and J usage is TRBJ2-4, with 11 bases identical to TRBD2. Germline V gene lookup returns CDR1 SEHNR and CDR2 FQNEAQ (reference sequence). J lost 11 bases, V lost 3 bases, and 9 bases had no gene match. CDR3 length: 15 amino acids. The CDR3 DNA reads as TGTGCCAGCAGCTTGGGACTAGCGGAGGGGGCAGTTCAGTACTTC. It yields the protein CASSLGLAEGAVQYF.

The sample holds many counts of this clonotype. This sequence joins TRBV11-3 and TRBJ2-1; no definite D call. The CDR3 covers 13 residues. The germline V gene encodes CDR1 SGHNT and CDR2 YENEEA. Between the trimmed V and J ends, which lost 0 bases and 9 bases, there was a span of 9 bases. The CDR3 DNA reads TGTGCCAGCAGCTTAGATCGTAGTCGTGAGCAGTTCTTC. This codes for CASSLDRSREQFF. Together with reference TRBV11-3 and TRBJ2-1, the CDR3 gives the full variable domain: EAGVVQSPRYKIIEKKQPVAFWCNPISGHNTLYWYLQNLGQGPELLIRYENEEAVDDSQLPKDRFSAERLKGVDSTLKIQPAELGDSAVYLCASSLDRSREQFFGPGTRLTVL.

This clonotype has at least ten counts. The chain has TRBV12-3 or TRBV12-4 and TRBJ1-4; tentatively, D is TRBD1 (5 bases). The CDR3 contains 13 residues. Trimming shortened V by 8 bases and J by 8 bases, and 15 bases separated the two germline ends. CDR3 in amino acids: CASRGAAQEKLFF. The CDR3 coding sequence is TGTGCCAGCCGAGGGGCGGCCCAAGAAAAACTGTTTTTT.

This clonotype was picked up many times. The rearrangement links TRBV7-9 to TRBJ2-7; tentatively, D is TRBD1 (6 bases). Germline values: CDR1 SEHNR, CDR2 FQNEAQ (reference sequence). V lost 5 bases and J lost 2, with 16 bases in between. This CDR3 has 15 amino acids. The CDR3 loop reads CASSLLIGQTYEQYF. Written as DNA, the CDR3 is TGTGCCAGCAGCCTATTAATAGGACAGACCTACGAGCAGTACTTC. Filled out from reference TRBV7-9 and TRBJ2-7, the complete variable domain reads DTGVSQNPRHKITKRGQNVTFRCDPISEHNRLYWYRQTLGQGPEFLTYFQNEAQLEKSRLLSDRFSAERPKGSFSTLEIQRTEQGDSAMYLCASSLLIGQTYEQYFGPGTRLTVT.

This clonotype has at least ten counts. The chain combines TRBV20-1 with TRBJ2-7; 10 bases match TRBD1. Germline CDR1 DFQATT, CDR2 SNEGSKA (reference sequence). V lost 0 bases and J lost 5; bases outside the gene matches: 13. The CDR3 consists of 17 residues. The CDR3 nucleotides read TGCAGTGCTAGAGACCTTCTAACGGGACAGGGGAGTAACGAGCAGTACTTC. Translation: CSARDLLTGQGSNEQYF.

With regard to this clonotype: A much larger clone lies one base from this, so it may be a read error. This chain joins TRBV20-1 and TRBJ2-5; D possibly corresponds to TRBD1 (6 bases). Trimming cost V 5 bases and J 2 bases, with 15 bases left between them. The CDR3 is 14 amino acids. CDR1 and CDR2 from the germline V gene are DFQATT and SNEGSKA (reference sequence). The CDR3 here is CSAYRAMKQETQYF. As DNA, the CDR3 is TGCAGTGCTTACAGGGCCATGAAACAAGAGACCCAGTACTTC.

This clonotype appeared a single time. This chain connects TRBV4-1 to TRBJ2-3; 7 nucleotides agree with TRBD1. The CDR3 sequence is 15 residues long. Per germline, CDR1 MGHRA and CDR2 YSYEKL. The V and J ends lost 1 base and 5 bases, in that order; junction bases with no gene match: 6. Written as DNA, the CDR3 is TGCGCCAGCAGCCAAGTCGGGGCAGGGGGAGATACGCAGTATTTT. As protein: CASSQVGAGGDTQYF.

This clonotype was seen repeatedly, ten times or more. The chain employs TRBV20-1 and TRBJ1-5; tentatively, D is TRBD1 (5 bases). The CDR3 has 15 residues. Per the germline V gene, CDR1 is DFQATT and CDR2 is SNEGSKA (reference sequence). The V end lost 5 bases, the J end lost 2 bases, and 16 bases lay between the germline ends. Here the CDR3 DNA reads TGCAGTGCTTCTGCGGGGGGACGGGGCAATCAGCCCCAGCATTTT. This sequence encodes CSASAGGRGNQPQHF.

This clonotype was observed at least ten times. The CDR3, as DNA: TGTGCCAGCAGTACAGGGGTGGAAGTACACGCTTTCTTT. Translation gives CASSTGVEVHAFF. The V and J genes are TRBV28 and TRBJ1-1; TRBD1 aligns across 7 bases. Trimming at V came to 5 bases and at J to 11 bases, leaving 11 bases not matched to a gene. CDR1 is MDHEN and CDR2 is SYDVKM in the germline V gene. The CDR3 has 13 amino acids. The variable domain in full, completed from reference TRBV28 and TRBJ1-1, reads DVKVTQSSRYLVKRTGEKVFLECVQDMDHENMFWYRQDPGLGLRLIYFSYDVKMKEKGDIPEGYSVSREKKERFSLILESASTNQTSMYLCASSTGVEVHAFFGQGTRLTVV.